A selection of T cell receptor beta chains follows, all from one sample in a study of cytomegalovirus exposure and HLA in healthy donors. Data came from immunoSEQ multiplex PCR; TCRdb stores just in-frame clones and leaves some out. There are 150,000 to 200,000 clones in the sample; roughly 77% occur only once, and 1% to 1.5% lies in the top ten. The sample comprised PBMCs. The receptor set was obtained from a woman aged 25 to 39 in good health and CMV-seronegative. Each CDR3 is given with its conserved first and last residue. Each record gives: clone size, D gene, J gene, V gene, CDR3 DNA, CDR3 protein. A D gene is named only where the DNA matches it firmly. Size tells how often a clone was seen (once, few, many) or the class of an expanded clone, and some rows leave it out.

>.|.|TRBJ1-2|TRBV5-1
TGCGCCAGCAGCGTCCGACCGCAGGGGAGGGGTGGCTACACCTTC
CASSVRPQGRGGYTF
>.|TRBD1|TRBJ2-7|TRBV18
TGTGCCAGCTCTCCAGGACAGGGTCGATACGAGCAGTACTTC
CASSPGQGRYEQYF
>.|TRBD1|TRBJ2-2|TRBV29-1
TGCAGCGTTGGGGGACAGGGATACACCGGGGAGCTGTTTTTT
CSVGGQGYTGELFF
>.|.|TRBJ2-3|TRBV29-1
TGCAGCGTTCAGGACTCATTCCCAGATACGCAGTATTTT
CSVQDSFPDTQYF
>.|.|TRBJ2-1|TRBV12-5
TGTGCTAGTGGCCTTGGGACTGTCTATAGCTCCTACAATGAGCAGTTCTTC
CASGLGTVYSSYNEQFF
>.|.|TRBJ2-5|TRBV2
TGTGCCAGCAGTCCGTTCAGTACCTCGCAAGAGACCCAGTACTTC
CASSPFSTSQETQYF
>.|TRBD1|TRBJ2-3|TRBV27
TGTGCCAGCAGTTTACAGGGGGCAACAGATACGCAGTATTTT
CASSLQGATDTQYF
>.|.|TRBJ2-1|TRBV4-1
TGCGCCAGCACCCCCGGGGGAATCAATGAGCAGTTCTTC
CASTPGGINEQFF
>.|TRBD1|TRBJ2-2|TRBV6-6
TGTGCCAGCAGTGATCCCGGGACAGGGTTAAGGGAGCTGTTTTTT
CASSDPGTGLRELFF
>once|TRBD2|TRBJ2-1|TRBV6-6
TGTGCCAGCAGTTACTCGAGACGGGAGGACAATGAGCAGTTCTTC
CASSYSRREDNEQFF
>.|.|TRBJ2-2|TRBV7-7
TGTGCCAGCAGCCCGACTAGGGGCCTCAACACCGGGGAGCTGTTTTTT
CASSPTRGLNTGELFF
>.|.|TRBJ1-2|TRBV11-2
TGTGCCAGCAGCTTAGTGGGCCTGGGGGGGGCTGGCGGCTACACCTTC
CASSLVGLGGAGGYTF
>few|TRBD1|TRBJ1-5|TRBV5-1
TGCGCCAGCAGCTGGGACAGTAACCAGCCCCAGCATTTT
CASSWDSNQPQHF
>.|TRBD1|TRBJ2-1|TRBV6-1
TGTGCCAGCAGTGAAGATCCCCCCGGGACAGTCAATGAGCAGTTCTTC
CASSEDPPGTVNEQFF
>few|TRBD2|TRBJ2-2|TRBV9
TGTGCCAGCAGCGTATCCAGCGGGAGGGCCGGCACCGGGGAGCTGTTTTTT
CASSVSSGRAGTGELFF
>.|.|TRBJ2-7|TRBV29-1
TGCAGCGTTGAAGTCCAGCCGCGGGGGCTGGCTTCCACGGGGGACGAGCAGTACTTC
CSVEVQPRGLASTGDEQYF
>.|.|TRBJ1-2|TRBV19
TGTGCCAGTAGTGTTCAGGGAACTAACTATGGCTACACCTTC
CASSVQGTNYGYTF
>.|.|TRBJ1-4|TRBV10-3
TGTGCCATCAGGGGCCCTGCTAATGAAAAACTGTTTTTT
CAIRGPANEKLFF
>once|TRBD1|TRBJ2-7|TRBV5-1
TGCGCCAGCAGCGGGACAGGGCAATACGAGCAGTACTTC
CASSGTGQYEQYF
>.|TRBD1|TRBJ1-2|TRBV19
TGTGCCACAAGCTCCGGGACAGGGGACTATGGCTACACCTTC
CATSSGTGDYGYTF
>.|TRBD1|TRBJ1-2|TRBV5-4
TGTGCCAGCAGCGCGGGGGACAGGAACTATGGCTACACCTTC
CASSAGDRNYGYTF
>.|.|TRBJ2-1|TRBV7-3
TGTGCCAGCAGCTTAGCGGGGGCGGACAATGAGCAGTTCTTC
CASSLAGADNEQFF
>.|TRBD2|TRBJ2-5|TRBV7-6
TGTGCCAGCAGCTTAGCCGTGACTAGCGGGGGGGAAGAGACCCAGTACTTC
CASSLAVTSGGEETQYF
>.|TRBD1|TRBJ2-7|TRBV28
TGTGCCAGCAGACCTACAGGGGGCTACGAGCAGTACTTC
CASRPTGGYEQYF
>.|TRBD1|TRBJ1-4|TRBV2
TGTGCCAGCAGTGAAATGGGCAGGGGGGTGACAAATAATGAAAAACTGTTTTTT
CASSEMGRGVTNNEKLFF
>.|TRBD1|TRBJ2-1|TRBV7-3
TGTGCCAGCAGCTTGAGGGACAGGGGATCGTACAATGAGCAGTTCTTC
CASSLRDRGSYNEQFF
>.|.|TRBJ2-7|TRBV18
TGTGCCAGCTCACCTACTACTTCTAGTTCGCACGAGCAGTACTTC
CASSPTTSSSHEQYF
>.|TRBD2|TRBJ2-5|TRBV5-1
TGCGCCAGCAGCCCCGGGACTAGTATAGAGACCCAGTACTTC
CASSPGTSIETQYF
>once|TRBD2|TRBJ2-2|TRBV23-1
TGCGCCAGCAGTCAATTTGCTAGCGGGGAATTAGCCGGGGAGCTGTTTTTT
CASSQFASGELAGELFF